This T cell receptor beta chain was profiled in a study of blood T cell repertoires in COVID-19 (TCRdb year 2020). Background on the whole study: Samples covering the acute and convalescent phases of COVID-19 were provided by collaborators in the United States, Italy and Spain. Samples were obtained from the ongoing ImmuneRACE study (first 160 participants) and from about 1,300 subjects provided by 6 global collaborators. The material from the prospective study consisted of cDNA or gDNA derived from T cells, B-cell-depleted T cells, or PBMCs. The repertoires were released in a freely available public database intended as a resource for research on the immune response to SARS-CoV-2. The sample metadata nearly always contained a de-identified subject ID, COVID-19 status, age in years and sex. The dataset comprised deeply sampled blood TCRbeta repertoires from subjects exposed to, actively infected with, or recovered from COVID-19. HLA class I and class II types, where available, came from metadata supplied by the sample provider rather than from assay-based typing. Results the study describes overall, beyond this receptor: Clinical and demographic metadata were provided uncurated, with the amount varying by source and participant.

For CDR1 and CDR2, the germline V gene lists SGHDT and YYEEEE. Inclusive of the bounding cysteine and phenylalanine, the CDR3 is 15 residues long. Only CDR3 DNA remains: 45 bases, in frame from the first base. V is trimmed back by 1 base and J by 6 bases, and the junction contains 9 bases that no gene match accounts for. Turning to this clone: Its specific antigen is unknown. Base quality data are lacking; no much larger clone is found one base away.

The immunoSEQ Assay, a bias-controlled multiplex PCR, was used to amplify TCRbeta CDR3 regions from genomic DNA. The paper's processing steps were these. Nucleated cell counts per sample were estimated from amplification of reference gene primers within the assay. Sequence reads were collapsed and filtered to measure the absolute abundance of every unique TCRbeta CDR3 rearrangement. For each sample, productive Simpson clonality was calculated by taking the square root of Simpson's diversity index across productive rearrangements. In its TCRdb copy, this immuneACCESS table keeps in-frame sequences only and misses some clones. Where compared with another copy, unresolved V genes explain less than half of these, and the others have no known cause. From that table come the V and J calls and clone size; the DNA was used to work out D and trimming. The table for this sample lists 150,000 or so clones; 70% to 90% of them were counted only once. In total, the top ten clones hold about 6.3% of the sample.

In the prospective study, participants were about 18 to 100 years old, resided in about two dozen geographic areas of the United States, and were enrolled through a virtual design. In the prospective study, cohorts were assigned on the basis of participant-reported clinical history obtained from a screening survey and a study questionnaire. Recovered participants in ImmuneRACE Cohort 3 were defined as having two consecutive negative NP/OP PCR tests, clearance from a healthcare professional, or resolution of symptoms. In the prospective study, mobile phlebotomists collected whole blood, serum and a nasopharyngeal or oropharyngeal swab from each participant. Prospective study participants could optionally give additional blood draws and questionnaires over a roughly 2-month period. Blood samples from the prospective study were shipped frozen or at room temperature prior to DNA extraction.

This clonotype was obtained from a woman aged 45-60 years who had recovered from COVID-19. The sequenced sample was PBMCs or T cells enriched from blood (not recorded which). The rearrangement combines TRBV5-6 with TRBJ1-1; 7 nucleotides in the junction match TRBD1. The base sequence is TGTGCCAGCAGCTTGTTAGACAGGGTGGGGTCTGAAGCTTTCTTT. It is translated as CASSLLDRVGSEAFF.